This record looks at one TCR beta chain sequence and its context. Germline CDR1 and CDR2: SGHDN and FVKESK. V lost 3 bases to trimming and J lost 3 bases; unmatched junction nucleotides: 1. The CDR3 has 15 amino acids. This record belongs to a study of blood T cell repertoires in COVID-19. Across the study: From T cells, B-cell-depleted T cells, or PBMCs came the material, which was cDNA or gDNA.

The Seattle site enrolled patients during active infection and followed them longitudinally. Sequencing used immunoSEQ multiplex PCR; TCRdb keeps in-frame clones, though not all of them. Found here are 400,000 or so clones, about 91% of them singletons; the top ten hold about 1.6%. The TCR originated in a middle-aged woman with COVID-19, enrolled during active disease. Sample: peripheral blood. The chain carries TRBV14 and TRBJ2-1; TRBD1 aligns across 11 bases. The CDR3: CASSQGTGGYNEQFF. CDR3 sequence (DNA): TGTGCCAGCAGCCAGGGGACAGGGGGCTACAATGAGCAGTTCTTC. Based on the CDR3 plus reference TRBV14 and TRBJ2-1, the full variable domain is EAGVTQFPSHSVIEKGQTVTLRCDPISGHDNLYWYRRVMGKEIKFLLHFVKESKQDESGMPNNRFLAERTGGTYSTLKVQPAELEDSGVYFCASSQGTGGYNEQFFGPGTRLTVL.